The T cell receptor (beta chain) described here comes from a study of vaccination and CD4 T cells after COVID-19. Points from the study as a whole: Of the reactive clones in convalescent patients, a median roughly 90% showed up only post-vaccination. Clonotypes reactive to SARS-CoV-2 had a median that went up from 21 to 38, but not significantly.

Germline V lookup: CDR1 SGHNT, CDR2 YENEEA. The ends were cut back, 1 base at V and 3 bases at J, with 13 bases in the middle. There are 15 residues in the CDR3. As for this clonotype: As yet, its antigen is unknown.

The Oncomine TCR Beta short-read assay sequenced DNA from cultured CD4+ T cells. Each CDR3 protein gets one entry after TCRdb re-called the PCR reads with MiXCR. The sample shows about 7,600 distinct CDR3 sequences, 39% of them seen only once. Specified treatment: roughly 11-day PBMC culture with coronavirus spike peptide pools or control peptides (ViraFEST assay). The unexposed donor provided CD4+ T cells, which were taken before the COVID-19 pandemic (2011-2018). Expansion of antigen-specific T cells with peptide pools by ViraFEST preceded sequencing of TCRs. This rearrangement joins TRBV11-3 to TRBJ2-7; no reliable D call. The material sequenced was CD4+ T cells from blood, cultured in vitro. This clonotype was obtained from a human donor in good health. CDR3 DNA sequence: TGTGCCAGCAGCTTAGGAAGTCCGAGTTTCTACGAGCAGTACTTC. Translation gives CASSLGSPSFYEQYF.